What follows is one T cell receptor (beta chain) and its context. Its antigen is undetermined. Profiling relied on immunoSEQ multiplex PCR, and the TCRdb table lists in-frame clones only, not all of them. The table records 550,000 to 650,000 clones, roughly 96% of them present only once. J gave up 8 bases and V 4 bases, and 12 bases lay outside the gene matches. The CDR3 length is 15 residues. CD8 cells regarded as naive lacked CD45RO, were positively chosen for CCR7, and omitted terminally differentiated effector memory CD45RA+ cells. The data derive from a study of shared clonotypes between healthy human individuals. Broader study findings: Blood was the sole source, and tissue repertoires probably differ. Represented diversity, genetic and exposure-history alike, was limited by few donors. Generation probabilities were higher for clonotypes shared across all four sorted-subset donors than for unshared ones.

The source material was naive CD8+ T cells sorted from blood. The chain has TRBV23-1 and TRBJ1-2; 8 bases align to TRBD1. TRBV23-1 is given ORF status, its function remaining uncertain. The sequence was obtained from a woman in her 30s in good health. The CDR3 here is CASSRTGTGRRGYTF. The CDR3 bases are TGCGCCAGCAGTCGAACAGGGACAGGTCGAAGGGGCTACACCTTC.